Below are 24 T cell receptor beta chains sequenced from a single sample in a study of cytomegalovirus exposure and HLA in healthy donors. The PCR was carried out with 60 Vbeta primers and 13 Jbeta primers. The repertoire was sequenced with immunoSEQ multiplex PCR; TCRdb's copy has only in-frame clones and lacks some. There are about 160,000 clones in the sample; about 75% occur only once, and over 1.1% lies in the top ten. Material for sequencing was PBMCs. Source of these receptors: a man aged 18 to 30 in good health and CMV-seronegative.

This clone occurred once. The CDR3 bases are TGTGCCAGCAGCTTAGAAGGGACTAGCGGGGCGAGGGGGGAGCTGTTTTTT. Residues: CASSLEGTSGARGELFF. V is TRBV7-2 and J is TRBJ2-2; TRBD2 agrees at 13 bases. Trimming at V came to 1 base and at J to 8 bases, leaving 7 bases not matched to a gene. CDR1 and CDR2 (germline): SGHTA, FQGNSA. The CDR3 spans 17 residues.

This clone showed up just a few times. The genes are TRBV9 and TRBJ2-1, with 11 nucleotides matching TRBD2. V lost 0 bases and J lost 8; bases outside the gene matches: 22. CDR3 length: 21 residues. Germline values: CDR1 SGDLS, CDR2 YYNGEE. This CDR3 reads CASSVGHWRGPRTSGSYEQFF. In nucleotides, the CDR3 is TGTGCCAGCAGCGTAGGCCACTGGCGGGGACCCCGAACTAGCGGGAGTTATGAGCAGTTCTTC.

The rearrangement links TRBV6-6 to TRBJ2-2, with D possibly TRBD1 on 6 matching bases. This CDR3 contains 15 residues. V lost 3 bases to trimming and J lost 1 base, with 9 bases between them. Per germline, CDR1 MNHNY and CDR2 SVGAGI (reference sequence). CDR3 loop: CASSYGGQNTGELFF. In DNA form, the CDR3 reads TGTGCCAGCAGTTATGGGGGACAGAACACCGGGGAGCTGTTTTTT.

The chain links TRBV9 to TRBJ2-3, with TRBD1 identical over 9 bases. The CDR3 extends over 19 amino acids. Germline V gene sequence: CDR1 SGDLS, CDR2 YYNGEE. V gave up 0 bases and J gave up 1 base; unmatched junction bases: 12. CDR3 nucleotide sequence: TGTGCCAGCAGCGTAGAAACACGGCGCGGGACAGGGCGCACAGATACGCAGTATTTT. Residues: CASSVETRRGTGRTDTQYF.

Details on this clone: Germline is not matched at one junction end, which may reflect a read error. V gene TRBV7-9 combines with J gene TRBJ2-1; weak D call: TRBD2 (6 bases). The CDR3 consists of 15 residues. Germline CDR1 reads SEHNR; CDR2 reads FQNEAQ (reference sequence). The CDR3 is CSSSLVRGTYNEQFF. In DNA form, the CDR3 reads TGTTCCAGCAGCTTAGTCCGGGGGACCTACAATGAGCAGTTCTTC. The full variable domain, its missing parts supplied by reference TRBV7-9 and TRBJ2-1, is DTGVSQNPRHKITKRGQNVTFRCDPISEHNRLYWYRQTLGQGPEFLTYFQNEAQLEKSRLLSDRFSAERPKGSFSTLEIQRTEQGDSAMYLCSSSLVRGTYNEQFFGPGTRLTVL.

This clone was detected once. This rearrangement joins TRBV27 to TRBJ2-5; D perhaps matches TRBD1 (6 bases). From germline, CDR1 is MNHEY and CDR2 SMNVEV (reference sequence). The CDR3 sequence is 15 residues long. Trimming cost V 0 bases and J 4 bases, with 12 bases left between them. The CDR3 DNA reads TGTGCCAGCAGTTTATCGTGGGCAGGGGTAGAGACCCAGTACTTC. The encoded protein is CASSLSWAGVETQYF.

The chain is built from TRBV2 and TRBJ2-5; 9 nucleotides align to TRBD1. The CDR3 extends over 17 amino acids. After removal of 3 bases from V and 5 bases from J, the junction contained 13 bases not matched to a gene. Germline V lookup: CDR1 SNHLY, CDR2 FYNNEI. The CDR3 reads CASSEPDRGFGEETQYF. The CDR3 region has the DNA TGTGCCAGCAGTGAGCCGGACAGGGGATTTGGGGAGGAGACCCAGTACTTC. The whole variable domain, filled in from reference TRBV2 and TRBJ2-5, reads EPEVTQTPSHQVTQMGQEVILRCVPISNHLYFYWYRQILGQKVEFLVSFYNNEISEKSEIFDDQFSVERPDGSNFTLKIRSTKLEDSAMYFCASSEPDRGFGEETQYFGPGTRLLVL.

V and J are TRBV5-1 and TRBJ2-5; D possibly corresponds to TRBD2 (6 bases). V lost 4 bases, J lost 2 bases, and 9 bases lay in between. Germline V lookup: CDR1 SGHRS, CDR2 YFSETQ. CDR3 size: 13 residues. CDR3 residues: CASSGGNQETQYF. The CDR3 DNA reads as TGCGCCAGCAGCGGCGGGAATCAAGAGACCCAGTACTTC.

This rearrangement joins TRBV5-6 to TRBJ1-1; 7 nucleotides align to TRBD1. The J segment lost 1 base and the V segment lost 4 bases, leaving 10 bases of the junction unmatched. The CDR3 spans 16 residues. CDR1 SGHDT and CDR2 YYEEEE come from the germline V gene. CDR3 bases: TGTGCCAGCAGCGCCTGGGACAGTCCAACGAACACTGAAGCTTTCTTT. Translating it yields CASSAWDSPTNTEAFF.

The rearrangement joins TRBV5-1 to TRBJ2-5; D might be TRBD1 (5 bases). The J call may be in error: the DNA end matches TRBJ2-7 better. Per the germline V gene, CDR1 is SGHRS and CDR2 is YFSETQ. The length of the CDR3 is 17 residues. This CDR3 reads CASSLGGRNVGLFEQYF. As DNA, the CDR3 is TGCGCCAGCAGCTTGGGGGGCCGGAACGTTGGTCTTTTCGAGCAGTACTTC.

The genes are TRBV6-1 and TRBJ2-7, with 7 bases matching TRBD1. The CDR3 is made up of 13 amino acids. The J segment lost 3 bases and the V segment lost 6 bases, leaving 5 bases of the junction unmatched. Germline loops: CDR1 MNHNS, CDR2 SASEGT. CDR3 protein: CASRMDRYYEQYF. In DNA, the CDR3 is TGTGCCAGCAGAATGGACAGGTACTACGAGCAGTACTTC.

A single count supports this clone. The chain employs TRBV7-9 and TRBJ2-7; maybe TRBD2 (6 bases). This CDR3 contains 15 residues. V dropped 5 bases and J dropped 2 bases, with 16 bases sitting between them. Germline lookup yields CDR1 SEHNR and CDR2 FQNEAQ (reference sequence). CDR3 bases: TGTGCCAGCAGCCTTAGCGTCACGGGGGCCTACGAGCAGTACTTC. Encoded protein: CASSLSVTGAYEQYF. Using reference TRBV7-9 and TRBJ2-7 for the parts outside the CDR3, the full variable domain is DTGVSQNPRHKITKRGQNVTFRCDPISEHNRLYWYRQTLGQGPEFLTYFQNEAQLEKSRLLSDRFSAERPKGSFSTLEIQRTEQGDSAMYLCASSLSVTGAYEQYFGPGTRLTVT.

The V call is TRBV15, the J call TRBJ1-5; no definite D call. V shed 5 bases and J shed 2 bases, with 10 bases lying between them. The CDR3 spans 14 residues. Germline loops: CDR1 LNHNV, CDR2 YYDKDF (reference sequence). CDR3 sequence: CATSFPLGNQPQHF. As DNA, the CDR3 is TGTGCCACCAGCTTTCCCCTTGGCAATCAGCCCCAGCATTTT.

This clone was recorded once. CDR3 sequence reads: CASSLVYQGAGANVLTF. The CDR3 DNA sequence: TGTGCCAGCAGCTTAGTCTACCAGGGTGCTGGGGCCAACGTCCTGACTTTC. J is TRBJ2-6 and V is TRBV7-9, with D possibly matching TRBD1 (5 bases). V lost 1 base, J lost 2 bases, and 12 bases lay in between. There are 17 residues in the CDR3. Germline CDR1 SEHNR, CDR2 FQNEAQ (reference sequence).

V is TRBV29-1 and J is TRBJ2-2; D gene unclear. V dropped 4 bases and J dropped 5 bases, with 5 bases sitting between them. Germline V lookup: CDR1 SQVTM, CDR2 ANQGSEA. The CDR3 has 11 residues. DNA for the CDR3: TGCAGCGTTGCGTCTACCGGGGAGCTGTTTTTT. It encodes CSVASTGELFF.

This rearrangement joins TRBV5-4 to TRBJ2-7, with 9 positions matching TRBD2. This CDR3 is built from 19 residues. CDR1 SGHNT and CDR2 YYREEE come from the germline V gene (reference sequence). V gave up 3 bases and J gave up 7 bases; unmatched junction bases: 23. The CDR3 reads CASSSPGLAALALPGEQYF. The DNA for the CDR3 is TGTGCCAGCAGCTCACCGGGACTAGCAGCTTTAGCCCTCCCTGGGGAGCAGTACTTC.

As to this clone: An end of the junction does not agree with germline; a read error may underlie this. The sample carries other DNA sequences with the same CDR3. The chain is built from TRBV13 and TRBJ2-3; the match to TRBD2 covers 10 bases. Germline CDR1 and CDR2: PRHDT and FYEKMQ (reference sequence). CDR3 size: 18 residues. CDR3 sequence reads: CASSFPTGTSVHTDTQYF. CDR3 nucleotide sequence: TGTGCTAGCAGCTTCCCCACCGGGACTAGCGTACACACAGATACGCAGTATTTT.

In its sample, this clone was seen a few times. The genes are TRBV13 and TRBJ2-1; D is perhaps TRBD2 (7 bases). Trimming cost V 10 bases and J 7 bases, with 23 bases left between them. This CDR3 contains 15 residues. The germline V gene has CDR1 PRHDT and CDR2 FYEKMQ (reference sequence). CDR3 nucleotide sequence: TGTGCCACCGGATTCTGGGGGGGCCGGGGGAATGAGCAGTTCTTC. Translation gives CATGFWGGRGNEQFF.

V gene TRBV30 combines with J gene TRBJ2-7; unclear D gene. Trimming cost V 5 bases and J 0 bases, with 8 bases left between them. The CDR3 contains 12 residues. Per germline, CDR1 GTSNPN and CDR2 SVGIG (reference sequence). The DNA of the CDR3 is TGTGCCTGGTCCCCGCGCTCCTACGAGCAGTACTTC. Translated: CAWSPRSYEQYF.

The V call is TRBV5-4, the J call TRBJ1-2; TRBD1 agrees at 8 bases. The CDR3 runs to 15 residues. The V segment lost 0 bases and the J segment 1 base; nucleotides outside the gene matches: 2. CDR1 and CDR2 from the germline V gene are SGHNT and YYREEE (reference sequence). CDR3 coding DNA: TGTGCCAGCAGCTTGGGGACAGGGTTTAACTATGGCTACACCTTC. Translation: CASSLGTGFNYGYTF.

The DNA of the CDR3 is TGCAGCGTTGGGACTCGACCGGGCTACGAGCAGTACTTC. Encoded protein: CSVGTRPGYEQYF. The chain joins TRBV29-1 to TRBJ2-7; D is perhaps TRBD2 (5 bases). The CDR3 covers 13 residues. Between the trimmed V and J ends, which lost 4 bases and 3 bases, there was a span of 13 bases. Germline V gene lookup returns CDR1 SQVTM and CDR2 ANQGSEA.

This clone was seen more than once but under ten times. One end of the junction varies from germline; a read error may be responsible. This chain links TRBV7-9 with TRBJ1-3, with D unresolved. Germline-derived CDR1 and CDR2 are SEHNR and FQNEAQ (reference sequence). The CDR3 covers 16 residues. CDR3 residues: CSSSLSGGTQGNTIYF. CDR3 DNA sequence: TGTTCCAGCAGCTTAAGCGGAGGCACCCAAGGAAACACCATATATTTT.

The chain carries TRBV6-5 and TRBJ2-6; 7 bases align to TRBD2. There are 15 residues in the CDR3. With 5 bases clipped from V and 2 bases from J, the junction kept 3 bases outside the gene matches. Germline lookup yields CDR1 MNHEY and CDR2 SVGAGI. The CDR3 here is CASSPAGAGANVLTF. The CDR3 DNA is TGTGCCAGCAGTCCCGCGGGGGCTGGGGCCAACGTCCTGACTTTC.

This chain connects TRBV4-1 to TRBJ1-1; D is perhaps TRBD1 (6 bases). Looked up from germline, CDR1 is MGHRA and CDR2 is YSYEKL. V was pared by 0 bases and J by 8 bases, with 19 bases between. The CDR3 covers 16 residues. The CDR3, as DNA: TGCGCCAGCAGCCAAGATTCAATCATTAGTGGGACAGAAGCTTTCTTT. It encodes CASSQDSIISGTEAFF.